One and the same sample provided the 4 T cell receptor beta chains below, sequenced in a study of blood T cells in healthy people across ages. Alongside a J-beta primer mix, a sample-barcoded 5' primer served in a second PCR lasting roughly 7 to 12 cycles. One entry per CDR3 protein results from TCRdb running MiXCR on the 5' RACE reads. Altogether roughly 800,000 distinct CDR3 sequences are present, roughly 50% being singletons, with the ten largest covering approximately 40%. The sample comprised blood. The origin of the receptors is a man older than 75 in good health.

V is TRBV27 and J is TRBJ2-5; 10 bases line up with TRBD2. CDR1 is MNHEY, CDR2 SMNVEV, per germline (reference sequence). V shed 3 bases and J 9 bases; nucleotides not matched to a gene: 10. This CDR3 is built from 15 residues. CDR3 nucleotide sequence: TGTGCCAGCAGTTTGACAGCGGGAGGGTTTTCGGCCCAGTACTTC. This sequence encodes CASSLTAGGFSAQYF.

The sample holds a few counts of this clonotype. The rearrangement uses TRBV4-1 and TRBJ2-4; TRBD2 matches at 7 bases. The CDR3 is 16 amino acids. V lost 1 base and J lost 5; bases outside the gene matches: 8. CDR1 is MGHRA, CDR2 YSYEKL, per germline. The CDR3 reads CASSQVGGGVENIQYF. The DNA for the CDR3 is TGCGCCAGCAGCCAAGTTGGGGGGGGTGTTGAAAACATTCAGTACTTC.

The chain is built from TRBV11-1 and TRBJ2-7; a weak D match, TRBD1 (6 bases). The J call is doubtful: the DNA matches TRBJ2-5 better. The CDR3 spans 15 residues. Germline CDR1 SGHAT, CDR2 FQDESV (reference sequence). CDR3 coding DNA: TGTGCCAGCAGCCCCTACCGTCGACAGGATGGGACCCAGTACTTC. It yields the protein CASSPYRRQDGTQYF.

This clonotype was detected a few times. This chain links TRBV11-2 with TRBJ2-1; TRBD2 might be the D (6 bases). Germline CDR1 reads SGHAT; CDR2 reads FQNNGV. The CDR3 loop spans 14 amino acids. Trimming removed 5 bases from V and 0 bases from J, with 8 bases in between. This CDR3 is CASSPEGSYNEQFF. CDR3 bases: TGTGCCAGCAGCCCGGAGGGCTCCTACAATGAGCAGTTCTTC.